This record concerns one TCR beta chain sequence. Its cognate antigen is unknown. The TCRbeta library was prepared with unique molecular identifiers. Each CDR3 protein gets one entry after TCRdb re-called the PCR reads with MiXCR. The sample includes hundreds of thousands of distinct CDR3 sequences, around 13% of them seen just once. The data stem from a study of T-cell reconstitution after alpha-beta-depleted transplantation in children. Notes on the study in general: Several hundred expanded graft clones reportedly supplied alpha-beta T cells about two months after transplant. The study traced high day-60 TCRbeta diversity in some patients to surviving recipient T cells and thymic progenitors. T-cell numbers and diversity, one year after transplant, stemmed largely from T cells that were newly produced.

Trimming removed 5 bases from V and 0 bases from J, with 11 bases in between. CDR3 length equals 14 residues. Germline V gene data show CDR1 as SQVTM and CDR2 as ANQGSEA. The chain combines TRBV29-1 with TRBJ1-3; tentative D call: TRBD1 (5 bases). The receptor was derived from a girl aged 2-10 years with congenital amegakaryocytic thrombocytopenia, due to receive a stem cell transplant. The sequencing used PBMCs, collected before TCRalphabeta/CD19-depleted stem cell transplant. CDR3 sequence: CSVFGGDSGNTIYF. As DNA, the CDR3 is TGCAGCGTTTTTGGAGGGGACTCTGGAAACACCATATATTTT.